What follows are 3 T cell receptor beta chains derived from one specimen sequenced in a study of T cells in Graves' hyperthyroidism and ophthalmopathy. From RNA transcripts, TCR beta CDR3 regions were amplified. The TCR CDR3 was amplified in a first-round RT-PCR using the HTBI primer set. A single record per CDR3 protein comes from TCRdb applying MiXCR to the multiplex PCR reads. The data contain about 290,000 distinct CDR3 sequences, roughly an eighth of them seen just once; the ten biggest clones take up approximately 7.9%. The sample comprised blood. The receptors shown here come from a woman between 40 and 55 years old with Graves' hyperthyroidism.

This clonotype was observed a handful of times. The V gene is TRBV9, the J gene TRBJ2-5, with D tentatively TRBD1 or TRBD2 (5 bases each). This CDR3 region has 15 residues. V was shortened by 0 bases and J by 4 bases, with 13 bases between the two germline ends. CDR1 and CDR2 from the germline V gene are SGDLS and YYNGEE. Here the CDR3 DNA reads TGTGCCAGCAGCGTAGAGGGCGATGGGGGAGAGACCCAGTACTTC. This sequence encodes CASSVEGDGGETQYF.

There are many counts of this clonotype. The chain couples TRBV10-3 to TRBJ2-1; 8 bases fit TRBD1. The CDR3 consists of 14 residues. The V gene's germline CDR1 is ENHRY and CDR2 SYGVKD. Losses at the gene ends were 1 base for V and 6 bases for J; bases not matched to a gene: 2. The CDR3 sequence: CAISEWTGSNEQFF. In DNA form, the CDR3 reads TGTGCCATCAGTGAGTGGACAGGGTCCAATGAGCAGTTCTTC.

This clonotype appeared many times. This chain links TRBV11-2 with TRBJ1-2, with TRBD1 as a possible D gene (5 bases). The CDR3 covers 16 residues. V lost 5 bases to trimming and J lost 8 bases, with 24 bases between them. Germline-derived CDR1 and CDR2 are SGHAT and FQNNGV. This CDR3 reads CASSQLGARDMSGYTF. The CDR3 DNA follows: TGTGCCAGCAGCCAACTCGGGGCACGGGATATGTCGGGCTACACCTTC.